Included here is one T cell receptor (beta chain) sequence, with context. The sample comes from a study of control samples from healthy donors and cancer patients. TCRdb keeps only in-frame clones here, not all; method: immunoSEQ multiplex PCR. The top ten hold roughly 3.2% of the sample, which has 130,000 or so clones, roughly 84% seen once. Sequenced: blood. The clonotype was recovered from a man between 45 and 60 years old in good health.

In DNA form, the CDR3 reads TGTGCCAGCAGCCTGTGGACAGGGGGTTTCTCAGAGACCCAGTACTTC. Translation: CASSLWTGGFSETQYF. This rearrangement joins TRBV5-5 to TRBJ2-5; 10 positions match TRBD1. There are 16 residues in the CDR3. Germline CDR1 reads SGHKS; CDR2 reads YYEKEE (reference sequence). Losses at the gene ends were 4 bases for V and 4 bases for J; bases not matched to a gene: 10.